The 3 T cell receptor beta chains in this list originate from one sample, sequenced in a study of T cell responses to AZD1222 COVID-19 vaccine. TCRdb keeps only in-frame clones here, not all; method: immunoSEQ multiplex PCR. The table lists 130,000 or so clones, more than 90% of them singletons, with around 1.6% in the top ten. The sequenced sample was peripheral blood, obtained on day 0 of AZD1222 vaccination. These receptors came from an adult in good health.

The sample holds one count of this clone. The genes are TRBV6-1 and TRBJ2-3; 8 bases are a match to TRBD2. Per germline, CDR1 MNHNS and CDR2 SASEGT. J gave up 6 bases and V 3 bases, and 14 bases lay outside the gene matches. The CDR3 is 17 amino acids. The CDR3 reads CASSELPLADPRDTQYF. CDR3 in DNA: TGTGCCAGCAGTGAGCTACCACTAGCGGACCCCCGGGATACGCAGTATTTT.

The chain links TRBV5-1 to TRBJ1-1; D might be TRBD1 (6 bases). Trimming pared 3 bases from V and 0 bases from J, leaving 9 bases between. CDR1 SGHRS and CDR2 YFSETQ come from the germline V gene. The CDR3 spans 14 residues. DNA of the CDR3: TGCGCCAGCAGCTCTTGGGACATGAACACTGAAGCTTTCTTT. Residues: CASSSWDMNTEAFF.

The chain links TRBV19 to TRBJ1-5; tentative D call: TRBD1 (5 bases). The CDR3 is 12 residues long. Between the trimmed V and J ends, which lost 3 bases and 6 bases, there was a span of 6 bases. Germline assignment: CDR1 LNHDA and CDR2 SQIVND (reference sequence). The CDR3: CASSIGGQPQHF. CDR3 bases: TGTGCCAGTAGTATCGGGGGTCAGCCCCAGCATTTT.